One sample yielded the 32 T cell receptor beta chains listed below, sequenced in a study of T-cell reconstitution after alpha-beta-depleted transplantation in children. This sample's TCRbeta library carried unique molecular identifier barcodes. TCRdb passed the PCR reads through MiXCR, listing each CDR3 protein once. The sample gives 45,000 to 55,000 distinct CDR3 sequences, 5.5% to 7.5% of which show up once; around 30% is in the top ten. Sequences were derived from PBMCs, mostly from graft donor cells, sampled 60 days after TCRalphabeta/CD19-depleted stem cell transplant. These receptors all stem from a female patient aged 2-10 years who had a stem cell transplant for aplastic anemia, so the T cells may come from the graft donor.

This clonotype was recorded many times. This chain links TRBV5-1 with TRBJ2-5; no reliable D call. The CDR3 runs to 13 residues. Trimming removed 3 bases from V and 0 bases from J, with 6 bases in between. Germline-derived CDR1 and CDR2 are SGHRS and YFSETQ. The DNA for the CDR3 is TGCGCCAGCAGCTCGGCGGACCAAGAGACCCAGTACTTC. Residues: CASSSADQETQYF. Filled out from reference TRBV5-1 and TRBJ2-5, the complete variable domain reads KAGVTQTPRYLIKTRGQQVTLSCSPISGHRSVSWYQQTPGQGLQFLFEYFSETQRNKGNFPGRFSGRQFSNSRSEMNVSTLELGDSALYLCASSSADQETQYFGPGTRLLVL.

J is TRBJ2-1 and V is TRBV11-2; TRBD2 matches 7 bases. J was trimmed by 16 bases and V by 5 bases; bases with no gene match: 17. The CDR3 has 14 amino acids. Germline loops: CDR1 SGHAT, CDR2 FQNNGV. The CDR3 loop reads CASSANRQRGLSFF. Written as DNA, the CDR3 is TGTGCCAGCAGCGCCAATCGGCAGCGGGGTTTATCCTTCTTC.

This clonotype was recorded many times. This chain connects TRBV30 to TRBJ1-5; D remains unclear. Germline CDR1 GTSNPN, CDR2 SVGIG (reference sequence). CDR3 length equals 19 residues. V was clipped by 2 bases and J by 3 bases, with 26 bases between them. The chain's CDR3 is CAWSLRRGLAGVDNQPQHF. The CDR3, as DNA: TGTGCCTGGAGTCTCCGCCGCGGACTGGCAGGCGTCGACAATCAGCCCCAGCATTTT.

At least ten counts were recorded for this clonotype. The chain combines TRBV5-6 with TRBJ2-3; tentatively, D is TRBD1 (6 bases). The CDR3 consists of 13 residues. Deletions cut 1 base from V and 5 bases from J, with 8 bases between. Germline values: CDR1 SGHDT, CDR2 YYEEEE. CDR3 protein: CASSLKGEDTQYF. The CDR3 DNA reads TGTGCCAGCAGCTTGAAGGGGGAAGATACGCAGTATTTT.

This clonotype was seen many times. The chain recombines TRBV7-9 with TRBJ2-1; D unresolved. CDR1 and CDR2 from the germline V gene are SEHNR and FQNEAQ (reference sequence). V was trimmed by 6 bases and J by 7 bases, leaving 7 bases between them. CDR3 length: 11 amino acids. CDR3 in amino acids: CASRMLNEQFF. The CDR3 DNA follows: TGTGCCAGCAGGATGTTGAATGAGCAGTTCTTC.

This clonotype showed up many times. V gene TRBV7-8 combines with J gene TRBJ2-7, with D perhaps matching TRBD2 (6 bases). The CDR3 spans 15 residues. Germline lookup yields CDR1 SGHVS and CDR2 FQNEAQ. Between the trimmed V and J ends, which lost 1 base and 3 bases, there was a span of 13 bases. CDR3 coding DNA: TGTGCCAGCAGCTTAGATCGACTAGTGGTCTACGAGCAGTACTTC. Residues: CASSLDRLVVYEQYF.

This clonotype came up many times. The chain has TRBV28 and TRBJ2-2; 7 bases are a match to TRBD1. Germline values: CDR1 MDHEN, CDR2 SYDVKM. This CDR3 has 15 amino acids. V gave up 5 bases and J gave up 2 bases; unmatched junction bases: 5. CDR3: CASSTTGYNTGELFF. DNA for the CDR3: TGTGCCAGCAGTACGACAGGGTATAACACCGGGGAGCTGTTTTTT.

The chain uses TRBV15 and TRBJ2-3; 9 nucleotides agree with TRBD1. Trimming cost V 3 bases and J 5 bases; bases outside gene matches: 12. Germline assignment: CDR1 LNHNV and CDR2 YYDKDF (reference sequence). The CDR3 runs to 17 residues. The CDR3 DNA reads as TGTGCCACCAGCAGTGGACAGGGGACGCTAGGGGGAGATACGCAGTATTTT. It translates to CATSSGQGTLGGDTQYF.

This clonotype occurred many times. The chain links TRBV5-1 to TRBJ1-1; D is undetermined. Trimming stripped 1 base from V and 0 bases from J, with 4 bases between. Germline-derived CDR1 and CDR2 are SGHRS and YFSETQ. The CDR3 loop spans 13 amino acids. The chain's CDR3 is CASSLNLNTEAFF. Here the CDR3 DNA reads TGCGCCAGCAGCTTGAATCTGAACACTGAAGCTTTCTTT. The entire variable domain, with the rest obtained from reference TRBV5-1 and TRBJ1-1, is as follows: KAGVTQTPRYLIKTRGQQVTLSCSPISGHRSVSWYQQTPGQGLQFLFEYFSETQRNKGNFPGRFSGRQFSNSRSEMNVSTLELGDSALYLCASSLNLNTEAFFGQGTRLTVV.

This chain connects TRBV3-1 to TRBJ2-3, with 7 bases fitting TRBD2. The J segment lost 1 base and the V segment lost 1 base, leaving 5 bases of the junction unmatched. Germline V gene lookup returns CDR1 LGHDT and CDR2 YNNKEL (reference sequence). The CDR3 length is 16 residues. DNA of the CDR3: TGTGCCAGCAGCCAAGGACGGGGGGAAGGCACAGATACGCAGTATTTT. It specifies CASSQGRGEGTDTQYF.

The genes are TRBV20-1 and TRBJ1-4; no clear D. V lost 0 bases and J lost 0, with 11 bases in between. CDR3 length equals 16 residues. Germline CDR1 reads DFQATT; CDR2 reads SNEGSKA (reference sequence). DNA for the CDR3: TGCAGTGCTAGAGACACCGCCGATTCAACTAATGAAAAACTGTTTTTT. Translated: CSARDTADSTNEKLFF.

This clonotype has at least ten counts. The chain carries TRBV6-6 and TRBJ2-2; 9 bases line up with TRBD2. Germline CDR1 is MNHNY and CDR2 is SVGAGI (reference sequence). The CDR3 extends over 14 amino acids. V lost 6 bases, J lost 5 bases, and 4 bases stayed unmatched. The CDR3 region is CASSPSGKTGELFF. The DNA of the CDR3 is TGTGCCAGCAGCCCTAGCGGGAAAACCGGGGAGCTGTTTTTT.

This clonotype appeared many times. This chain uses TRBV19 with TRBJ2-6, with a weak D call TRBD1 (5 bases). V was clipped by 5 bases and J by 2 bases, with 13 bases between them. CDR3 length: 16 amino acids. From germline, CDR1 is LNHDA and CDR2 SQIVND (reference sequence). The CDR3, as DNA: TGTGCCAGTAGTTCCCAGGGTTTCGCTGGGGCCAACGTCCTGACTTTC. Its protein product is CASSSQGFAGANVLTF.

The table lists this clonotype with many counts. The V gene is TRBV20-1, the J gene TRBJ2-3, with 7 bases that match TRBD1. Germline V gene sequence: CDR1 DFQATT, CDR2 SNEGSKA (reference sequence). There are 16 residues in the CDR3. The V gene end was trimmed by 0 bases and the J gene end by 4 bases; junction bases not matched to a gene: 10. DNA for the CDR3: TGCAGTGCTAGAGATTTTAGCAGGGGGAGAGCAGATACGCAGTATTTT. Amino acids: CSARDFSRGRADTQYF.

This clonotype was counted many times. The chain employs TRBV7-3 and TRBJ2-1, with a tentative D call TRBD1 (8 bases). Germline loops: CDR1 SGHTA, CDR2 FQGTGA. V gave up 4 bases and J gave up 7 bases, with 20 bases separating them. The CDR3 runs to 16 residues. The chain's CDR3 is CASSSARTGRGNEQFF. CDR3 bases: TGTGCCAGCAGCTCTGCGAGGACAGGGCGGGGGAATGAGCAGTTCTTC.

This clonotype has a count of ten or more. The rearrangement links TRBV11-2 to TRBJ1-1, with D tentatively TRBD1 (6 bases). V was shortened by 5 bases and J by 1 base, with 11 bases between the two germline ends. Germline V lookup: CDR1 SGHAT, CDR2 FQNNGV. CDR3 length equals 14 residues. Here the CDR3 DNA reads TGTGCCAGCAGCCCGGGACACGGGAACACTGAAGCTTTCTTT. It codes for CASSPGHGNTEAFF.

This rearrangement joins TRBV6-5 to TRBJ2-1, with 9 bases fitting TRBD2. The CDR3 totals 19 residues. Germline V gene lookup returns CDR1 MNHEY and CDR2 SVGAGI. V lost 6 bases and J lost 9; bases outside the gene matches: 24. For the CDR3, the DNA is TGTGCCAGCAGCCCCTACGAGGTAGCGGGAGTTGCCCCCCCCTTTGAGCAGTTCTTC. Protein: CASSPYEVAGVAPPFEQFF.

This clonotype was seen ten or more times. This rearrangement joins TRBV7-9 to TRBJ2-2; 7 bases are a match to TRBD1. Per the germline V gene, CDR1 is SEHNR and CDR2 is FQNEAQ (reference sequence). The length of the CDR3 is 14 residues. J was trimmed by 1 base and V by 5 bases; bases with no gene match: 1. The CDR3 DNA follows: TGTGCCAGCAGCCGGGACAGGAACACCGGGGAGCTGTTTTTT. Translation: CASSRDRNTGELFF.

This clonotype was seen ten or more times. The chain joins TRBV6-1 to TRBJ2-7, with D perhaps assigned TRBD1 or TRBD2 (5 bases each). This CDR3 contains 15 residues. Germline V gene sequence: CDR1 MNHNS, CDR2 SASEGT. The V end lost 6 bases, the J end lost 1 base, and 16 bases lay between the germline ends. This chain's CDR3 is CASSSTRGLSYEQYF. In DNA, the CDR3 is TGTGCCAGCAGCTCTACCCGGGGCCTTTCCTACGAGCAGTACTTC.

This clonotype was detected ten times or more. CDR3 amino acids: CASSSRQGRRDTQYF. Here the CDR3 DNA reads TGTGCCAGCAGCTCGCGACAGGGGCGGCGGGATACGCAGTATTTT. V gene TRBV7-2 combines with J gene TRBJ2-3, with 8 bases lining up with TRBD1. CDR1 is SGHTA and CDR2 is FQGNSA in the germline V gene. The junction had 9 bases not matched to a gene; V was cut back by 4 bases and J by 6 bases. The length of the CDR3 is 15 residues.

The chain recombines TRBV20-1 with TRBJ2-1, with D possibly being TRBD2 (5 bases). Germline loops: CDR1 DFQATT, CDR2 SNEGSKA (reference sequence). The CDR3 spans 13 residues. V lost 4 bases and J 3 bases, leaving 10 bases between the germline ends. CDR3 nucleotides: TGCAGTGCTACGAGGGCCCTCTACAATGAGCAGTTCTTC. Translating it yields CSATRALYNEQFF.

This clonotype was counted at least ten times. The chain recombines TRBV28 with TRBJ2-1, with D unclear. V was trimmed by 6 bases and J by 2 bases, leaving 11 bases between them. Looked up from germline, CDR1 is MDHEN and CDR2 is SYDVKM. This CDR3 is 14 amino acids long. The CDR3 region is CASSTVSPYNEQFF. In DNA, the CDR3 is TGTGCCAGCAGCACCGTGAGTCCCTACAATGAGCAGTTCTTC.

This clonotype appeared many times. The chain uses TRBV20-1 and TRBJ2-1; possibly TRBD1 for D (5 bases). Trimming removed 6 bases from V and 8 bases from J, with 17 bases in between. CDR1 DFQATT and CDR2 SNEGSKA come from the germline V gene (reference sequence). CDR3 size: 13 residues. CDR3 protein: CSAQKGKIDEQFF. The CDR3 DNA follows: TGCAGTGCACAGAAGGGGAAGATTGATGAGCAGTTCTTC.

The rearrangement joins TRBV5-1 to TRBJ2-7, with 9 bases aligning to TRBD1. J lost 2 bases, V lost 4 bases, and 19 bases had no gene match. The germline CDR1 and CDR2 sequences are SGHRS and YFSETQ. The CDR3 contains 19 residues. DNA of the CDR3: TGCGCCAGCAGCCCAACAATAGACAGGGGGTGGAACGCCGCCTACGAGCAGTACTTC. It is translated as CASSPTIDRGWNAAYEQYF.

This clonotype was recorded many times. The chain employs TRBV6-2 or TRBV6-3 and TRBJ1-1, with 7 bases that match TRBD1. CDR1 and CDR2 (germline): MNHEY, SVGEGT. The CDR3 spans 15 residues. V shed 0 bases and J 4 bases; nucleotides not matched to a gene: 5. CDR3 bases: TGTGCCAGCAGTTACTCGAGGGCAGGGGGCACTGAAGCTTTCTTT. Its protein is CASSYSRAGGTEAFF.

This clonotype was seen many times. This chain links TRBV7-2 with TRBJ2-1; 7 nucleotides align to TRBD2. This CDR3 comprises 15 residues. V was clipped by 4 bases and J by 10 bases; unmatched bases: 13. CDR1 is SGHTA and CDR2 is FQGNSA in the germline V gene. CDR3 sequence reads: CASSSPGLVAWEQFF. The CDR3 DNA reads TGTGCCAGCAGCTCTCCCGGACTAGTAGCGTGGGAGCAGTTCTTC.

The J gene is TRBJ1-1, the V gene TRBV5-1, with D possibly matching TRBD1 (5 bases). Trimming took off 7 bases at V and 4 bases at J, with 17 bases between the two ends. The germline V gene encodes CDR1 SGHRS and CDR2 YFSETQ. The CDR3 totals 14 residues. The CDR3 loop reads CASHSGRGPTEAFF. Here the CDR3 DNA reads TGCGCCAGCCACTCGGGGAGGGGACCCACTGAAGCTTTCTTT.

The sample holds a few counts of this clonotype. V is TRBV3-1 and J is TRBJ1-6, with D unclear. The CDR3 is 16 amino acids. The V gene lost 0 bases and the J gene lost 7 bases, with 13 bases spanning the gap. Germline V gene lookup returns CDR1 LGHDT and CDR2 YNNKEL (reference sequence). CDR3 DNA sequence: TGTGCCAGCAGCCAAGAACGGGTCACGGGAAATTCACCCCTCCACTTT. It encodes CASSQERVTGNSPLHF.

There are many counts of this clonotype. The rearrangement links TRBV7-8 to TRBJ2-5; 10 bases line up with TRBD1. This CDR3 region has 15 residues. J lost 5 bases, V lost 2 bases, and 5 bases had no gene match. Germline V gene data show CDR1 as SGHVS and CDR2 as FQNEAQ. CDR3 coding DNA: TGTGCCAGCAGCTTACGGGACAGGGGAGACGAGACCCAGTACTTC. This encodes CASSLRDRGDETQYF.

Many counts were recorded for this clonotype. The chain is built from TRBV12-3 or TRBV12-4 and TRBJ2-2; D unclear. This CDR3 contains 15 residues. V gave up 5 bases and J gave up 0 bases, with 10 bases separating them. CDR3 loop: CASSRSTSNTGELFF. The CDR3 bases are TGTGCCAGCAGTCGATCGACTTCGAACACCGGGGAGCTGTTTTTT.

This clonotype appeared many times. The V and J genes are TRBV5-1 and TRBJ2-5, with 15 bases fitting TRBD2. Germline V lookup: CDR1 SGHRS, CDR2 YFSETQ. V shed 1 base, J shed 4 bases, and the junction held 2 bases outside the gene matches. CDR3 length equals 16 residues. CDR3 amino acids: CASSLSGLAGGETQYF. As DNA, the CDR3 is TGCGCCAGCAGCTTGTCGGGACTAGCGGGGGGAGAGACCCAGTACTTC. Full variable domain (missing parts from reference TRBV5-1 and TRBJ2-5): KAGVTQTPRYLIKTRGQQVTLSCSPISGHRSVSWYQQTPGQGLQFLFEYFSETQRNKGNFPGRFSGRQFSNSRSEMNVSTLELGDSALYLCASSLSGLAGGETQYFGPGTRLLVL.

This clonotype was seen many times. The chain employs TRBV5-4 and TRBJ2-1; a weak D match, TRBD2 (7 bases). Trimming removed 4 bases at V and 3 bases at J, with 14 bases between. The CDR3 covers 15 residues. Germline V gene sequence: CDR1 SGHNT, CDR2 YYREEE (reference sequence). CDR3: CASSVGGAVYNEQFF. The CDR3 DNA reads as TGTGCCAGCAGCGTTGGGGGGGCCGTCTACAATGAGCAGTTCTTC.